These 14 T cell receptor beta chains were sequenced from one sample in a study of blood T cell repertoires in COVID-19. TCRdb keeps only in-frame clones here, not all; method: immunoSEQ multiplex PCR. The repertoire has about 83,000 clones, around 80% of them found once; the top ten carry around a sixth. The sample was peripheral blood. The receptors stem from a woman of 80 years or more with acute or convalescent COVID-19.

The rearrangement joins TRBV25-1 to TRBJ1-4, with 10 bases fitting TRBD1. The CDR3 runs to 15 residues. Trimming removed 8 bases from V and 8 bases from J; junction bases left unmatched: 11. Germline CDR1 reads MGHDK; CDR2 reads SYGVNS. CDR3 sequence: CASSPGQGPGEKLFF. The CDR3, as DNA: TGTGCCAGCTCACCGGGACAGGGGCCCGGCGAAAAACTGTTTTTT. Together with reference TRBV25-1 and TRBJ1-4, the CDR3 gives the full variable domain: EADIYQTPRYLVIGTGKKITLECSQTMGHDKMYWYQQDPGMELHLIHYSYGVNSTEKGDLSSESTVSRIRTEHFPLTLESARPSHTSQYLCASSPGQGPGEKLFFGSGTQLSVL.

This clone has just one count. The V call is TRBV7-2, the J call TRBJ2-7; TRBD1 might be the D (6 bases). The CDR3 contains 14 residues. The V end lost 2 bases, the J end lost 5 bases, and 13 bases lay between the germline ends. In germline, CDR1 is SGHTA, CDR2 FQGNSA. The CDR3 protein is CASSLYSGENEQYF. Here the CDR3 DNA reads TGTGCCAGCAGCTTATACTCAGGGGAAAACGAGCAGTACTTC.

The chain has TRBV5-1 and TRBJ2-7, with a possible D match to TRBD2 (5 bases). This CDR3 has 15 residues. The germline V gene has CDR1 SGHRS and CDR2 YFSETQ. V was trimmed by 5 bases and J by 0 bases, leaving 15 bases between them. The CDR3 DNA is TGCGCCAGCAGGGCTTCGCTAGGGAGCTCCTACGAGCAGTACTTC. Translated, it gives CASRASLGSSYEQYF.

The chain is built from TRBV6-5 and TRBJ2-2; D is undetermined. V gave up 2 bases and J gave up 0 bases, with 7 bases separating them. The CDR3 is 15 residues long. Germline-derived CDR1 and CDR2 are MNHEY and SVGAGI. The CDR3: CASSYGLANTGELFF. The CDR3 coding sequence is TGTGCCAGCAGTTACGGCCTCGCGAACACCGGGGAGCTGTTTTTT.

The chain uses TRBV25-1 and TRBJ1-5; TRBD1 is a possible D gene (5 bases). This CDR3 is built from 13 residues. Germline V CDR1 and CDR2: MGHDK, SYGVNS. The V and J ends lost 7 bases and 1 base respectively, with 8 bases between them. The CDR3 DNA is TGTGCCAGCACCCAGGGAAGCAATCAGCCCCAGCATTTT. Translated, it gives CASTQGSNQPQHF.

This chain links TRBV5-6 with TRBJ1-6; unclear D gene. V was trimmed by 0 bases and J by 10 bases, leaving 14 bases between them. Germline values: CDR1 SGHDT, CDR2 YYEEEE. This CDR3 region has 15 residues. Here the CDR3 reads CASSLGRGRGSPLHF. DNA for the CDR3: TGTGCCAGCAGCTTGGGTCGGGGTAGAGGATCACCCCTCCACTTT.

The chain employs TRBV6-5 and TRBJ1-2, with 7 bases matching TRBD1. V lost 5 bases to trimming and J lost 0 bases; unmatched junction nucleotides: 6. In germline, CDR1 is MNHEY, CDR2 SVGAGI. This CDR3 is 15 amino acids long. The CDR3 region has the DNA TGTGCCAGCAGTCTTCGGGACAGTACTAACTATGGCTACACCTTC. Translated: CASSLRDSTNYGYTF.

The chain recombines TRBV21-1 with TRBJ2-3; the table's D call, TRBD2, has no DNA check behind it. TRBV21-1 is shown as a pseudogene. The CDR3 is made up of 19 amino acids. CDR3 protein: CASSKAPAGASHSTDTQYF. Here the CDR3 DNA reads TGTGCCAGCAGCAAAGCCCCGGCGGGGGCCTCACATAGCACAGATACGCAGTATTTT.

This chain uses TRBV6-5 with TRBJ1-6; no firm D call. V was shortened by 6 bases and J by 0 bases, with 9 bases between the two germline ends. In germline, CDR1 is MNHEY, CDR2 SVGAGI. The CDR3 sequence is 15 residues long. The CDR3 reads CASRTGSSYNSPLHF. The CDR3 region has the DNA TGTGCCAGCAGGACGGGGAGCTCCTATAATTCACCCCTCCACTTT.

The rearrangement links TRBV6-1 to TRBJ2-3; 10 nucleotides match TRBD2. Germline CDR1 MNHNS, CDR2 SASEGT. The ends lost 4 bases at V and 3 bases at J; junction bases unmatched: 7. The CDR3 totals 16 residues. CDR3 amino acids: CASSVRSSGGTDTQYF. CDR3 in DNA: TGTGCCAGCAGTGTTCGGTCTAGCGGGGGTACAGATACGCAGTATTTT.

The CDR3 loop reads CASSYGGQGNTEAFF. CDR3 nucleotide sequence: TGTGCCAGCAGTTACGGGGGACAGGGGAACACTGAAGCTTTCTTT. J is TRBJ1-1 and V is TRBV6-5; 9 bases align to TRBD1. The CDR3 sequence is 15 residues long. J gave up 1 base and V 2 bases, and 2 bases lay outside the gene matches. Germline CDR1 MNHEY, CDR2 SVGAGI.

V is TRBV5-1 and J is TRBJ1-2; 10 bases map to TRBD1. With V trimmed by 4 bases and J by 4 bases, 4 bases remained unmatched. There are 14 residues in the CDR3. Germline V gives CDR1 SGHRS, CDR2 YFSETQ. The CDR3: CASSAGDRGYGYTF. As DNA, the CDR3 is TGCGCCAGCAGCGCGGGGGACAGGGGCTATGGCTACACCTTC.

This clone was counted a single time. CDR3: CASSTGQGQETQYF. In DNA form, the CDR3 reads TGTGCCAGCAGCACAGGACAGGGTCAAGAGACCCAGTACTTC. The chain uses TRBV7-8 and TRBJ2-5; 8 positions agree with TRBD1. The CDR3 has 14 residues. Trimming took 5 bases from V and 2 from J; bases not matched to a gene: 4. From germline, CDR1 is SGHVS and CDR2 FQNEAQ.

This chain joins TRBV25-1 and TRBJ2-7; TRBD2 matches 11 bases. CDR3 size: 14 residues. With V trimmed by 4 bases and J by 6 bases, 5 bases remained unmatched. Germline assignment: CDR1 MGHDK and CDR2 SYGVNS. The CDR3 DNA reads TGTGCCAGCAGTGTTAGCGGGGGGGTTTCCGAGCAGTACTTC. It specifies CASSVSGGVSEQYF.